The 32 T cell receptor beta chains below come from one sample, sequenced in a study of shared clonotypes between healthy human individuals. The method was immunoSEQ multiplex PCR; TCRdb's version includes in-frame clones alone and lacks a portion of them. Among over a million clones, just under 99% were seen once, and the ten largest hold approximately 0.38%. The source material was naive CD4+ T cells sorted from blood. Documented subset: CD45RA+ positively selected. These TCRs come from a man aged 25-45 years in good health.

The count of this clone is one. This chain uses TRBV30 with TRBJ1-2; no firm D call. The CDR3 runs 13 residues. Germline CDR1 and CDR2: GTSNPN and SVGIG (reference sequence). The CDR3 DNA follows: TGTGCTTGGGGATGGAGGACGGACTATGGCTACACCTTC. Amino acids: CAWGWRTDYGYTF.

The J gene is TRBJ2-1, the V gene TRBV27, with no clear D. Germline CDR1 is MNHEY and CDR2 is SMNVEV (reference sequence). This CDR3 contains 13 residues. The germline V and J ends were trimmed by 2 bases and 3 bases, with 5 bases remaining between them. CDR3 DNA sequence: TGTGCCAGCAGTTTAGCCGGCTACAATGAGCAGTTCTTC. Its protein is CASSLAGYNEQFF.

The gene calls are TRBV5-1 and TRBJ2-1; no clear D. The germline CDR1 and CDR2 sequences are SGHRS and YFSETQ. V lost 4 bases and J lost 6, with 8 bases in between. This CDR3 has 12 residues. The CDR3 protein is CASSQSLNEQFF. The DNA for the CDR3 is TGCGCCAGCAGCCAGAGTCTCAATGAGCAGTTCTTC.

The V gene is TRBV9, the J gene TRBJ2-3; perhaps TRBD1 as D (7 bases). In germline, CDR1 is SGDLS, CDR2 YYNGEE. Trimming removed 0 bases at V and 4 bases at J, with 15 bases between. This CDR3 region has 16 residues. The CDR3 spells CASSVVRGESPDTQYF. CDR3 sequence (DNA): TGTGCCAGCAGCGTAGTCAGGGGGGAATCGCCAGATACGCAGTATTTT. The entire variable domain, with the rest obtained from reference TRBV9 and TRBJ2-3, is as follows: DSGVTQTPKHLITATGQRVTLRCSPRSGDLSVYWYQQSLDQGLQFLIQYYNGEERAKGNILERFSAQQFPDLHSELNLSSLELGDSALYFCASSVVRGESPDTQYFGPGTRLTVL.

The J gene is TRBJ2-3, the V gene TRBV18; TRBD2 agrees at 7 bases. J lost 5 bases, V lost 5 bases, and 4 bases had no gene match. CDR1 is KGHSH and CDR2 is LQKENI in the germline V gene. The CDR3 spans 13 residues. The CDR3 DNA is TGTGCCAGCTCAGGGAGGGCCCAAGATACGCAGTATTTT. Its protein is CASSGRAQDTQYF.

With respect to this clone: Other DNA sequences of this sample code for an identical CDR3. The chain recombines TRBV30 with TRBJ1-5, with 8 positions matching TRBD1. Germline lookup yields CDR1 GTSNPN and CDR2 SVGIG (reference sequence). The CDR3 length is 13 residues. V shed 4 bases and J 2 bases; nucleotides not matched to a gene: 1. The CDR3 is CAWTGGGNQPQHF. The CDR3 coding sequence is TGTGCCTGGACAGGGGGCGGCAATCAGCCCCAGCATTTT.

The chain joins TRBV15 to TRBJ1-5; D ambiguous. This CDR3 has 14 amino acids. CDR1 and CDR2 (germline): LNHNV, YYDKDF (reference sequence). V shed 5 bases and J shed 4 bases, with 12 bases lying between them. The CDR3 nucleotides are TGTGCCACCAGCGAACGACTCTTAAATCAGCCCCAGCATTTT. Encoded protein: CATSERLLNQPQHF.

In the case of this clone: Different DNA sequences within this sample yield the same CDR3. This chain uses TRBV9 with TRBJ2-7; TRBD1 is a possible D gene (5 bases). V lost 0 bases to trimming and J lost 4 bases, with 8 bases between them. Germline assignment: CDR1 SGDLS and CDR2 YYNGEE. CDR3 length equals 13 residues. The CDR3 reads CASSVAQGYEQYF. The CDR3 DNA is TGTGCCAGCAGCGTAGCCCAGGGATACGAGCAGTACTTC.

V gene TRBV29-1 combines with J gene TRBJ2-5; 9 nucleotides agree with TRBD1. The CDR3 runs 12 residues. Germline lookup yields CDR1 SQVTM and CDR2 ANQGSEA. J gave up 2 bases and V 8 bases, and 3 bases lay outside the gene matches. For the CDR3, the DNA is TGCAGCTTCGGACAGGGGCAAGAGACCCAGTACTTC. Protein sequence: CSFGQGQETQYF.

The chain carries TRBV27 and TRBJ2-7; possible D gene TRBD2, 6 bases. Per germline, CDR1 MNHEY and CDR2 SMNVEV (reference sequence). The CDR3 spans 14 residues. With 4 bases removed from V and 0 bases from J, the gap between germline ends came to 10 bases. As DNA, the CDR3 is TGTGCCAGCAGTTGGCGGGACGACTCCTACGAGCAGTACTTC. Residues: CASSWRDDSYEQYF.

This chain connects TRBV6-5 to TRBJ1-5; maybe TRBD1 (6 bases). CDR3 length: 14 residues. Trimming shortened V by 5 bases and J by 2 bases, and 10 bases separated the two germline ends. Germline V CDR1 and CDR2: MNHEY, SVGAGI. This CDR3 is CASSPNRGNQPQHF. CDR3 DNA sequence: TGTGCCAGCAGTCCAAACAGGGGCAATCAGCCCCAGCATTTT.

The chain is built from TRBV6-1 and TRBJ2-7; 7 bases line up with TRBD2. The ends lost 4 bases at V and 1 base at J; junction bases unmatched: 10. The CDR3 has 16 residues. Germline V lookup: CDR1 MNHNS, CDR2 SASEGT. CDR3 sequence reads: CASSAASGTHSYEQYF. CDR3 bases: TGTGCCAGCAGTGCGGCGAGCGGGACGCATTCCTACGAGCAGTACTTC.

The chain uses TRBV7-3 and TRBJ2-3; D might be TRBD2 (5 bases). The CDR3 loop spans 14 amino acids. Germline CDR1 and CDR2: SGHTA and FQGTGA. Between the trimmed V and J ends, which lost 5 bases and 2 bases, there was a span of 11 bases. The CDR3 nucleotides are TGTGCCAGCAGCCCCCGGCTAGCCACAGATACGCAGTATTTT. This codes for CASSPRLATDTQYF.

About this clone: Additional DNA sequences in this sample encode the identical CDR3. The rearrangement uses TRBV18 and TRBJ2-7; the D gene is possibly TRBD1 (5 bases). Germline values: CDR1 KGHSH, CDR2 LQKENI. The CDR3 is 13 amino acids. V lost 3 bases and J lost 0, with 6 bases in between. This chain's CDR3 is CASSPTGSYEQYF. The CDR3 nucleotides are TGTGCCAGCTCACCCACAGGCTCCTACGAGCAGTACTTC.

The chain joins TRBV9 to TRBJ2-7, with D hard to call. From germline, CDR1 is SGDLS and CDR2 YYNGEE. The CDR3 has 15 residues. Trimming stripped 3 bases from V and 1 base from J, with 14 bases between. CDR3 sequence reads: CASSEAPKSSYEQYF. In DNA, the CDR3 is TGTGCCAGCAGCGAGGCGCCCAAAAGTTCCTACGAGCAGTACTTC.

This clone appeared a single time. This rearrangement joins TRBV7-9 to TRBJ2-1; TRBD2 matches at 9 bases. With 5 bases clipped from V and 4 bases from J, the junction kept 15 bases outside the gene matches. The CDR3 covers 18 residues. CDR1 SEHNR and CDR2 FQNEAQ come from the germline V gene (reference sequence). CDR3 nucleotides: TGTGCCAGCAGCCATTCGACGGCGGGAGGGCCACTTTACAATGAGCAGTTCTTC. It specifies CASSHSTAGGPLYNEQFF.

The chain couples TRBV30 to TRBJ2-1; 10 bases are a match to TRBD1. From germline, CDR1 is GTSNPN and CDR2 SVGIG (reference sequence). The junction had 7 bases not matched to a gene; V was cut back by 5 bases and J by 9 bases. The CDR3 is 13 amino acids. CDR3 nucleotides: TGTGCCTGGGGGACAGGGGCGCGGATTGAGCAGTTCTTC. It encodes CAWGTGARIEQFF.

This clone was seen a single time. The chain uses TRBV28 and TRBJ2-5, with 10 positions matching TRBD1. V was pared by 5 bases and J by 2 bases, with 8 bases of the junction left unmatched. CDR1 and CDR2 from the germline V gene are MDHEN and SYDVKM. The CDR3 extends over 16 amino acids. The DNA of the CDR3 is TGTGCCAGCAGTATGTGGACAGGGGGGGGACAAGAGACCCAGTACTTC. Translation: CASSMWTGGGQETQYF.

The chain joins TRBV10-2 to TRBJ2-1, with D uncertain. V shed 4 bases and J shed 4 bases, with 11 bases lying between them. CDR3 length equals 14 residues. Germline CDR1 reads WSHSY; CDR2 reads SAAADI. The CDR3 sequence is CASSVSTTYNEQFF. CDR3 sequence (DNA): TGCGCCAGCAGTGTTTCTACTACATACAATGAGCAGTTCTTC.

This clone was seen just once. The CDR3 DNA sequence: TGTGCCATGACTACCCAGGGCGTGAGGCAGCCCCAGCATTTT. It specifies CAMTTQGVRQPQHF. This chain connects TRBV5-4 to TRBJ1-5; D perhaps matches TRBD1 (5 bases). Germline CDR1 is SGHNT and CDR2 is YYREEE (reference sequence). The V and J ends lost 9 bases and 7 bases respectively, with 20 bases between them. The CDR3 length is 14 residues.

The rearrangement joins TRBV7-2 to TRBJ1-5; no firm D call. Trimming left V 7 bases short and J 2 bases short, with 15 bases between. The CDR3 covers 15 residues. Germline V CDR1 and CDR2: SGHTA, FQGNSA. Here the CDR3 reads CASTPTPRGNQPQHF. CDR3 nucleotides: TGTGCCAGCACCCCGACCCCCCGGGGCAATCAGCCCCAGCATTTT.

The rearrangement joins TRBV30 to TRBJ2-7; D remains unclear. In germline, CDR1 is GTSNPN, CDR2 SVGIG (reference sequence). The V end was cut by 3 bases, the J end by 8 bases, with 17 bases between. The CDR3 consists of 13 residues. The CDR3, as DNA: TGTGCCTGGAGACCCGACGTCCCTACGAAGCAGTACTTC. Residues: CAWRPDVPTKQYF.

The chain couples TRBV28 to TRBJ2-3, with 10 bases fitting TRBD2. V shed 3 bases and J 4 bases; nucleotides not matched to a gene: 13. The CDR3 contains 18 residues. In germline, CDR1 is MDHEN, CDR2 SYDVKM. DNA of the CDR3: TGTGCCAGCAGTTTCCGGCTAGCGGGAGTGGTACAGGCAGATACGCAGTATTTT. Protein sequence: CASSFRLAGVVQADTQYF.

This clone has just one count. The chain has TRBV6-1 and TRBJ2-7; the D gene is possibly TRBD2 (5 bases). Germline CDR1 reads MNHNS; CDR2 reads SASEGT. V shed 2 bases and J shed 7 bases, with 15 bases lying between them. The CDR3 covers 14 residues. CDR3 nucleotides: TGTGCCAGCAGTGAATTAAGGGAGATGGGAGAGCAGTACTTC. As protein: CASSELREMGEQYF.

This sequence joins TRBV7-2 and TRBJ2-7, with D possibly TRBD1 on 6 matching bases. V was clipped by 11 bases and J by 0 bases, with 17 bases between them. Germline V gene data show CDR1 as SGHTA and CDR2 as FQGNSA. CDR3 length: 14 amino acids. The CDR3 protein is CADPHRDISYEQYF. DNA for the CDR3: TGTGCCGACCCCCACCGGGACATCTCCTACGAGCAGTACTTC.

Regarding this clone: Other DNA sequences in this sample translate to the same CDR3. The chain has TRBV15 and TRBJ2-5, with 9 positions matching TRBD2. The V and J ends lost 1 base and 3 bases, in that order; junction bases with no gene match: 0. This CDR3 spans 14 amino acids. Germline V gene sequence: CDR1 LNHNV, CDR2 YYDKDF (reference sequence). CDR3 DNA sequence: TGTGCCACCAGCAGAGGCGGGAGGGAAGAGACCCAGTACTTC. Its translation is CATSRGGREETQYF.

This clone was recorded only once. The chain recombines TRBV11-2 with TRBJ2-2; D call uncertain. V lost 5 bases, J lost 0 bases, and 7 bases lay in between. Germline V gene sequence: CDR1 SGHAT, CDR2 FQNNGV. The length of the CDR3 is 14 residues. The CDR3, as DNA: TGTGCCAGCAGCGCCCAGTCGAACACCGGGGAGCTGTTTTTT. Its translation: CASSAQSNTGELFF.

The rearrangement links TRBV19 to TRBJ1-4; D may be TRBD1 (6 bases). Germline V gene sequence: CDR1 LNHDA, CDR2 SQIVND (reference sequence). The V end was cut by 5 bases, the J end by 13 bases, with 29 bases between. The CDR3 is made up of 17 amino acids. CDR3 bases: TGTGCCAGTAGTTCCTACAGGGCCCCAGCTACCCCGAATGGACTGTTTTTT. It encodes CASSSYRAPATPNGLFF.

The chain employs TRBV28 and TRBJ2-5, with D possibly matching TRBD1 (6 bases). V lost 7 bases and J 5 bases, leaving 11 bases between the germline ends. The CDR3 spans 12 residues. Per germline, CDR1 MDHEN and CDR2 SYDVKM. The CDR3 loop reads CASTRGHETQYF. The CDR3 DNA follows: TGTGCCAGCACCAGGGGACATGAGACCCAGTACTTC.

CDR3 protein: CASLSAQTYEQYF. CDR3 coding DNA: TGTGCCAGCCTTAGCGCCCAAACCTACGAGCAGTACTTC. V usage is TRBV28 and J usage is TRBJ2-7, with D perhaps TRBD2 (5 bases). The germline V and J ends were trimmed by 8 bases and 2 bases, with 13 bases remaining between them. The V gene's germline CDR1 is MDHEN and CDR2 SYDVKM. This CDR3 is built from 13 residues.

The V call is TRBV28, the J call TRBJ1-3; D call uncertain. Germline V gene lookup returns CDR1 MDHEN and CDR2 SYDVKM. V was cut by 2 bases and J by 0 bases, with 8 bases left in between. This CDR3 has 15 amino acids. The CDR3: CASSLVGISGNTIYF. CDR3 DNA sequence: TGTGCCAGCAGTTTAGTAGGAATCTCTGGAAACACCATATATTTT.

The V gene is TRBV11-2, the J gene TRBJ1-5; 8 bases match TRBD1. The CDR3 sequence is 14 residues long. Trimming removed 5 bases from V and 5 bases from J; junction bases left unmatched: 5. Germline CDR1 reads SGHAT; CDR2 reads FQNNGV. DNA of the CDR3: TGTGCCAGCAGCGGAGGGACAGGATATCAGCCCCAGCATTTT. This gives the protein CASSGGTGYQPQHF.